A selection of T cell receptor beta chains follows, all from one sample in a study of technical replicates of blood from a handful of donors. Clones were read by immunoSEQ multiplex PCR, and TCRdb kept only the in-frame ones, dropping some. This table holds 75,000 to 100,000 clones, 85% to 95% found once. What was sequenced was T cells isolated from PBMCs. The origin of the receptors is a human donor in good health. Each CDR3 is given with its conserved first and last residue. D genes are given only for firm matches. Not all rows give a size; the values are once, few, many and, for expanded clones, a class.

j_call d_call v_call clone_size cdr3_nt cdr3_aa
TRBJ2-3 TRBD2 TRBV5-1 - TGCGCCACCAGCATAGCGGGAGACTTCACAGATACGCAGTATTTT CATSIAGDFTDTQYF
TRBJ1-5 - TRBV7-8 once TGTGCCAGCAGCCCCACGACAACGGCCAATCAGCCCCAGCATTTT CASSPTTTANQPQHF
TRBJ1-2 - TRBV19 once TGTGCCAGTAAGCCAGGGACATATGGCTACACCTTC CASKPGTYGYTF
TRBJ2-7 TRBD2 TRBV19 - TGTGCCAGTAGTATATCAGCGGGAGTTTCCTACGAGCAGTACTTC CASSISAGVSYEQYF
TRBJ1-3 - TRBV5-1 - TGCGCCAGCAGCTTGAGTGGGGCCTCGGGAAACACCATATATTTT CASSLSGASGNTIYF
TRBJ1-2 - TRBV18 - TGTGCCAGCTCACCCACCGAGGGAGGCTACACCTTC CASSPTEGGYTF
TRBJ2-7 - TRBV7-9 - TGTGCCAGCAGCCCCTTGGTAGGGGGGGCCTACGAGCAGTACTTC CASSPLVGGAYEQYF
TRBJ1-1 - TRBV19 - TGTGCCAGTAAGACCTCAGGGGTGCTCACTGAAGCTTTCTTT CASKTSGVLTEAFF
TRBJ2-7 - TRBV7-6 - TGTGCCAGCAGCTTAGAAGTCGGGGGAAAGCGGGTCTACGAGCAGTACTTC CASSLEVGGKRVYEQYF
TRBJ2-4 - TRBV10-2 - TGCGCCAGCAGAGAGAAGGGCCTACCGGGGTTCAAAAACATTCAGTACTTC CASREKGLPGFKNIQYF
TRBJ2-7 TRBD1 TRBV4-1 - TGCGCCAGCAGCCAAGGACAGGGGATCTCCTACGAGCAGTACTTC CASSQGQGISYEQYF